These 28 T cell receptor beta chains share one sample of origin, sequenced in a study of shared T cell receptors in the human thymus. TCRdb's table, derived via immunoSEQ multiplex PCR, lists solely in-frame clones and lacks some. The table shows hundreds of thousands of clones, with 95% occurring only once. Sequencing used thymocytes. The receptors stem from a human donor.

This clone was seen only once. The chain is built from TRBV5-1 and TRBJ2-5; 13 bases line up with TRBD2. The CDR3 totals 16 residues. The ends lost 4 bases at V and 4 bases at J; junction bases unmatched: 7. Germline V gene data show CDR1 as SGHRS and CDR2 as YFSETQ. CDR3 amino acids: CASSEGLAGIRETQYF. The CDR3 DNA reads TGCGCCAGCAGCGAGGGACTAGCGGGAATACGAGAGACCCAGTACTTC. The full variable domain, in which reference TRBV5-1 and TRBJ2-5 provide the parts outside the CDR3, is KAGVTQTPRYLIKTRGQQVTLSCSPISGHRSVSWYQQTPGQGLQFLFEYFSETQRNKGNFPGRFSGRQFSNSRSEMNVSTLELGDSALYLCASSEGLAGIRETQYFGPGTRLLVL.

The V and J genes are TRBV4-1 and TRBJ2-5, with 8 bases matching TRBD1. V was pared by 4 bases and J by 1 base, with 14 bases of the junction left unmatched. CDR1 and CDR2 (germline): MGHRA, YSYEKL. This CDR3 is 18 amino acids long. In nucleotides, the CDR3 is TGCGCCAGCAGCCCGACCCCGGGACAGGCTACCCCCCAAGAGACCCAGTACTTC. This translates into CASSPTPGQATPQETQYF.

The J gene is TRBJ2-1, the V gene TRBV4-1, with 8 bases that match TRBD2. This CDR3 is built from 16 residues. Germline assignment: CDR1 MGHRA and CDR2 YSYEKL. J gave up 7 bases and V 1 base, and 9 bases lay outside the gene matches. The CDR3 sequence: CASSQGTGRVLNEQFF. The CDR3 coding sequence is TGCGCCAGCAGCCAAGGCACCGGGAGGGTACTGAATGAGCAGTTCTTC.

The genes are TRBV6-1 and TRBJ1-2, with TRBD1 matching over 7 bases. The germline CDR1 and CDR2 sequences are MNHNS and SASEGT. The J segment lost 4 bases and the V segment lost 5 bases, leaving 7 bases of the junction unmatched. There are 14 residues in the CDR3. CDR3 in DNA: TGTGCCAGCAGTTGGGGGGACAGACCCTATGGCTACACCTTC. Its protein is CASSWGDRPYGYTF.

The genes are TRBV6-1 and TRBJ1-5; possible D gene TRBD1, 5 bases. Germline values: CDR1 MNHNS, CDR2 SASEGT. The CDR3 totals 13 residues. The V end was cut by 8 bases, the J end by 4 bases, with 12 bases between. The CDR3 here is CASSRGANQPQHF. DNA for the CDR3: TGTGCCAGCTCACGCGGGGCTAATCAGCCCCAGCATTTT.

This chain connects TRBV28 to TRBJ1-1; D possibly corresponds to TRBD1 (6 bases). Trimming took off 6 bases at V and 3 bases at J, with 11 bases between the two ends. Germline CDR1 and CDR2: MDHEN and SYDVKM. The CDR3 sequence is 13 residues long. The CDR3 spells CASSPTGYTEAFF. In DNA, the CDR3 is TGTGCCAGCAGCCCCACAGGGTACACTGAAGCTTTCTTT.

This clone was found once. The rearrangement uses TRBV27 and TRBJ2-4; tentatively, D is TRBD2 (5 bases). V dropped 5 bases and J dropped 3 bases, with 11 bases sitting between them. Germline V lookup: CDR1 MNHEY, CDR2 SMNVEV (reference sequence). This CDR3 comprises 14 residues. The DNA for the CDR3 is TGTGCCAGCAGTCCGATCGGAGGCAAAAACATTCAGTACTTC. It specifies CASSPIGGKNIQYF.

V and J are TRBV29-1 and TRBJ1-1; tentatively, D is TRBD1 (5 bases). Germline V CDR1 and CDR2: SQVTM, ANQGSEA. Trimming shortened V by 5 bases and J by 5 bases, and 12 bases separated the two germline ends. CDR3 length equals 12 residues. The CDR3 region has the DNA TGCAGCGTTTATCAGGGAGGGACTGAAGCTTTCTTT. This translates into CSVYQGGTEAFF.

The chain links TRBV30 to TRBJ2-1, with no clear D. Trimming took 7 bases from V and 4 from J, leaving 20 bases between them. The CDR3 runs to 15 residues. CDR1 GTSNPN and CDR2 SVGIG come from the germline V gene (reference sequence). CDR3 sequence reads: CASKRVTGRYNEQFF. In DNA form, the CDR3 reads TGTGCCTCAAAGCGAGTAACGGGCAGATACAATGAGCAGTTCTTC.

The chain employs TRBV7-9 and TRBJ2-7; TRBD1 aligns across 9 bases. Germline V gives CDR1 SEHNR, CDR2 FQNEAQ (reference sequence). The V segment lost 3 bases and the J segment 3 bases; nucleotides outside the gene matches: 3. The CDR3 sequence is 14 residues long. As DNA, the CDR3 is TGTGCCAGCAGCTTCGGGACAGGGATCTACGAGCAGTACTTC. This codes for CASSFGTGIYEQYF.

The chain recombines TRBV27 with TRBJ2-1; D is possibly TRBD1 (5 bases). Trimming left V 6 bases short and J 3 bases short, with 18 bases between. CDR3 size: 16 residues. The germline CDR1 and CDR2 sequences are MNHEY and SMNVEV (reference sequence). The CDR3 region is CASSSLGASIYNEQFF. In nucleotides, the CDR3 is TGTGCCAGCAGCTCTCTAGGGGCCTCGATCTACAATGAGCAGTTCTTC.

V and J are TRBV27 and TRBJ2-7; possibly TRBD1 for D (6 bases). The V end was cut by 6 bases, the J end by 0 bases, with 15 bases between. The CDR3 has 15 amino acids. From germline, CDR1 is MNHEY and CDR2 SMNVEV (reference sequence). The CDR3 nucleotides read TGTGCCAGCAGGATCCCAGGGGAGACCTCCTACGAGCAGTACTTC. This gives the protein CASRIPGETSYEQYF.

The CDR3 is CALEEARAKNIQYF. CDR3 nucleotide sequence: TGTGCCCTCGAAGAAGCCAGGGCCAAAAACATTCAGTACTTC. The chain carries TRBV6-1 and TRBJ2-4; unclear D gene. Germline V CDR1 and CDR2: MNHNS, SASEGT. The CDR3 totals 14 residues. V was trimmed by 11 bases and J by 1 base, leaving 15 bases between them.

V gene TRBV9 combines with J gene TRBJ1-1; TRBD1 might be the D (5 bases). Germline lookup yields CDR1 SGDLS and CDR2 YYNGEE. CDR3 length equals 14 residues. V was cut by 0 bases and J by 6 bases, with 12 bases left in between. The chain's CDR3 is CASSVATPGAEAFF. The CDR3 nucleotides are TGTGCCAGCAGCGTAGCTACCCCGGGGGCTGAAGCTTTCTTT. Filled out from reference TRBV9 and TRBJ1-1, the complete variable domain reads DSGVTQTPKHLITATGQRVTLRCSPRSGDLSVYWYQQSLDQGLQFLIQYYNGEERAKGNILERFSAQQFPDLHSELNLSSLELGDSALYFCASSVATPGAEAFFGQGTRLTVV.

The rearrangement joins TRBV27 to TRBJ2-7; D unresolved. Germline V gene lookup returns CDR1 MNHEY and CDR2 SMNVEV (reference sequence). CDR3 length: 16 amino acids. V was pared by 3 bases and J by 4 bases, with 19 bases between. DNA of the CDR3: TGTGCCAGCAGTTTTTCCACGACGGGCCGCTATTACGAGCAGTACTTC. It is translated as CASSFSTTGRYYEQYF.

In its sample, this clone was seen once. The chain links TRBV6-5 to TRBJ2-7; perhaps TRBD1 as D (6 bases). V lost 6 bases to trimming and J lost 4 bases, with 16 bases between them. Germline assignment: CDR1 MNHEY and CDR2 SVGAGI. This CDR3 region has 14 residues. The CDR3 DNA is TGTGCCAGCAGCAACAGGGAGAGGTTATACGAGCAGTACTTC. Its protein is CASSNRERLYEQYF.

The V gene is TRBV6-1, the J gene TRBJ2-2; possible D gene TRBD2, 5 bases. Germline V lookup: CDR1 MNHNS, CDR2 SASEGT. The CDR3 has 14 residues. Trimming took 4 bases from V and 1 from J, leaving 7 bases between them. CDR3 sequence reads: CASSGGLNTGELFF. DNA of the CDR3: TGTGCCAGCAGTGGCGGACTGAACACCGGGGAGCTGTTTTTT.

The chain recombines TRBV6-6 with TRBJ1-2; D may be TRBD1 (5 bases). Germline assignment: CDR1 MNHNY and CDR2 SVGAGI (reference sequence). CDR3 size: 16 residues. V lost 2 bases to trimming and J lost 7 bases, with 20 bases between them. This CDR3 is CASSYPSPEDKGGYTF. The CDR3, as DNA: TGTGCCAGCAGTTACCCCTCCCCTGAGGACAAAGGTGGCTACACCTTC.

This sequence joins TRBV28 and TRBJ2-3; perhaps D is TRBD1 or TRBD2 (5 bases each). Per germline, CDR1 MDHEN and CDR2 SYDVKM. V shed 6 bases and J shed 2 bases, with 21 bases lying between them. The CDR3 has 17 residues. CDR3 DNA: TGTGCCAGCAGCGCGCTTCGGGACCGGGGAGTCACAGATACGCAGTATTTT. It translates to CASSALRDRGVTDTQYF.

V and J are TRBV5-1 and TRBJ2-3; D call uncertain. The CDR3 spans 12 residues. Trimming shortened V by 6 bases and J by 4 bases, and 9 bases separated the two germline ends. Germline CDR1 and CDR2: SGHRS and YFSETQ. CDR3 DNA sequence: TGCGCCAGCATCCCCTGGGCAGATACGCAGTATTTT. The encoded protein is CASIPWADTQYF.

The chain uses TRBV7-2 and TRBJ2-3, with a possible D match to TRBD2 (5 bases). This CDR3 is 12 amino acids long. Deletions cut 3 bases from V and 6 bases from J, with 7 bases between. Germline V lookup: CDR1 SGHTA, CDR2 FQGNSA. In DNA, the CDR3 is TGTGCCAGCAGCTTTTGGAGGGATACGCAGTATTTT. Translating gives CASSFWRDTQYF.

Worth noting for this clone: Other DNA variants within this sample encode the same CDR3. CDR3 sequence reads: CSVDPWGAGGVQETQYF. In nucleotides, the CDR3 is TGCAGCGTTGATCCGTGGGGGGCAGGGGGGGTCCAAGAGACCCAGTACTTC. The chain carries TRBV29-1 and TRBJ2-5; D may match TRBD1 or TRBD2 (7 bases each). V was shortened by 3 bases and J by 1 base, with 21 bases between the two germline ends. Looked up from germline, CDR1 is SQVTM and CDR2 is ANQGSEA. CDR3 size: 17 residues.

CDR3 region: CASSLASTGTSGYTYEQYF. The CDR3 DNA reads TGTGCCAGCAGCTTAGCCTCAACCGGGACTAGCGGGTATACCTACGAGCAGTACTTC. The J gene is TRBJ2-7, the V gene TRBV11-3, with 12 bases fitting TRBD2. This CDR3 has 19 residues. The V gene end was trimmed by 1 base and the J gene end by 2 bases; junction bases not matched to a gene: 12. CDR1 and CDR2 from the germline V gene are SGHNT and YENEEA.

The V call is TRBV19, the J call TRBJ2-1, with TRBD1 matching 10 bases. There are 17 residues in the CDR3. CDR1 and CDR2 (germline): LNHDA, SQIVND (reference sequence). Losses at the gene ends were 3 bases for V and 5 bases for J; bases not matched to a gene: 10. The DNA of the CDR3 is TGTGCCAGTAGTATTCTTGACAGGGGGCGCGATAACAATGAGCAGTTCTTC. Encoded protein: CASSILDRGRDNNEQFF.

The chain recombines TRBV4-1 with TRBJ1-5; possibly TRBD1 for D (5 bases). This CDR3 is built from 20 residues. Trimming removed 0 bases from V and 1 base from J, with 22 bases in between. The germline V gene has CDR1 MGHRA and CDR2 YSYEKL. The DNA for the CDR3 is TGCGCCAGCAGCCAAGATTCCCTTTTTGGGGGATGGCGCAGCAATCAGCCCCAGCATTTT. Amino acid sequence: CASSQDSLFGGWRSNQPQHF.

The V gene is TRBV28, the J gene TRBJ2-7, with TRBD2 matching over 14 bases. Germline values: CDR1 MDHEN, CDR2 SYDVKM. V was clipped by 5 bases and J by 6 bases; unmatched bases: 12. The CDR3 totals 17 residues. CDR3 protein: CASSPTGTSGSICEQYF. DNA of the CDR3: TGTGCCAGCAGTCCCACCGGGACTAGCGGGAGCATTTGCGAGCAGTACTTC.

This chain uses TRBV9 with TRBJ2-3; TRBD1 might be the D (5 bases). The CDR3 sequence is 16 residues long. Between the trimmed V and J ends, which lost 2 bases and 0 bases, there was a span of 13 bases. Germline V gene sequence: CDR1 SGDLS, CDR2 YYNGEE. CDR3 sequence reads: CASSVRTTGSTDTQYF. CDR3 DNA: TGTGCCAGCAGCGTCAGGACAACAGGAAGCACAGATACGCAGTATTTT.

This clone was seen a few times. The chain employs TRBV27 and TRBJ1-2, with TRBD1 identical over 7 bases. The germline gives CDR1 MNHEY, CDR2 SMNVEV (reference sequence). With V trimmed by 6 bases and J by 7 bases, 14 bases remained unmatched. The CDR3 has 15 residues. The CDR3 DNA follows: TGTGCCAGCAGCGGACGCCAAACAGGGGTCGGTGGCTACACCTTC. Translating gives CASSGRQTGVGGYTF.